One and the same sample provided the 22 T cell receptor beta chains below, sequenced in a study of blood T cell repertoires in COVID-19. Sequencing was performed with immunoSEQ multiplex PCR; in TCRdb, only in-frame clones are kept and a portion is missing. The data hold about 190,000 clones, with 70% to 90% observed a single time. The sequenced sample consisted of peripheral blood. These receptors originate from a woman aged 40 to 55 who had recovered from COVID-19.

J is TRBJ2-7 and V is TRBV28; unclear D gene. The CDR3 runs to 14 residues. From germline, CDR1 is MDHEN and CDR2 SYDVKM. Trimming removed 6 bases from V and 5 bases from J, with 17 bases in between. CDR3 in amino acids: CASRADKLGHEQYF. The CDR3 coding sequence is TGTGCCAGCAGAGCCGACAAATTGGGCCACGAGCAGTACTTC.

The chain carries TRBV18 and TRBJ1-3, with 9 bases identical to TRBD1. J lost 2 bases, V lost 4 bases, and 6 bases had no gene match. Per the germline V gene, CDR1 is KGHSH and CDR2 is LQKENI. This CDR3 contains 16 residues. CDR3 DNA sequence: TGTGCCAGCTCACTGGGACAGGGAGAAACTGGAAACACCATATATTTT. This encodes CASSLGQGETGNTIYF.

This rearrangement joins TRBV27 to TRBJ2-7; TRBD2 matches at 14 bases. V was clipped by 2 bases and J by 7 bases; unmatched bases: 4. The CDR3 spans 15 residues. Germline V lookup: CDR1 MNHEY, CDR2 SMNVEV (reference sequence). DNA for the CDR3: TGTGCCAGCAGTTTAACGGGACTAGCGGGAGAGGAGCAGTACTTC. As protein: CASSLTGLAGEEQYF.

The chain links TRBV5-1 to TRBJ2-5, with 8 positions matching TRBD1. V shed 4 bases and J 4 bases; nucleotides not matched to a gene: 9. The CDR3 is 15 amino acids. Germline V gives CDR1 SGHRS, CDR2 YFSETQ. The CDR3 region is CASSPRGQGGETQYF. In nucleotides, the CDR3 is TGCGCCAGCAGCCCACGCGGACAGGGAGGAGAGACCCAGTACTTC.

The chain carries TRBV18 and TRBJ1-4; no firm D call. Germline V gives CDR1 KGHSH, CDR2 LQKENI. The CDR3 contains 13 residues. Trimming removed 6 bases from V and 5 bases from J, with 10 bases in between. CDR3 DNA sequence: TGTGCCAGCTCCCATGAGACAAATGAAAAACTGTTTTTT. Its translation: CASSHETNEKLFF.

CDR3 nucleotides: TGTGCCAGCAGCCTCCGAAGGGAGCCCTATAATTCACCCCTCCACTTT. Amino acids: CASSLRREPYNSPLHF. The V and J genes are TRBV14 and TRBJ1-6; D unclear. Germline CDR1 SGHDN, CDR2 FVKESK. The CDR3 is 16 amino acids. V lost 4 bases and J lost 2, with 12 bases in between.

V is TRBV4-1 and J is TRBJ2-1, with TRBD2 matching 8 bases. Looked up from germline, CDR1 is MGHRA and CDR2 is YSYEKL. The CDR3 totals 16 residues. With 7 bases clipped from V and 4 bases from J, the junction kept 12 bases outside the gene matches. DNA for the CDR3: TGCGCCAGCACCCGGCCGACTAGCGAAAATTACAATGAGCAGTTCTTC. Translation: CASTRPTSENYNEQFF.

This rearrangement joins TRBV6-1 to TRBJ2-7; 8 nucleotides line up with TRBD1. J lost 5 bases, V lost 6 bases, and 6 bases had no gene match. In germline, CDR1 is MNHNS, CDR2 SASEGT. The CDR3 runs 13 residues. In nucleotides, the CDR3 is TGTGCCAGCAGCAGACAGGGGATCCACGAGCAGTACTTC. This sequence encodes CASSRQGIHEQYF.

CDR3 sequence reads: CASSEPAGTSGRTQETQYF. The CDR3 DNA reads as TGTGCCAGCAGCGAGCCCGCCGGGACTAGCGGGAGAACCCAAGAGACCCAGTACTTC. The V and J genes are TRBV9 and TRBJ2-5; 14 bases align to TRBD2. CDR1 is SGDLS, CDR2 YYNGEE, per germline. The CDR3 contains 19 residues. The ends lost 3 bases at V and 1 base at J; junction bases unmatched: 11.

This clone occurred once. The rearrangement joins TRBV30 to TRBJ1-5; TRBD1 agrees at 8 bases. The V segment lost 2 bases and the J segment 7 bases; nucleotides outside the gene matches: 4. This CDR3 spans 13 amino acids. Germline CDR1 is GTSNPN and CDR2 is SVGIG (reference sequence). In DNA, the CDR3 is TGTGCCTGGAGTACAGGGGGGGACCAGCCCCAGCATTTT. Its protein product is CAWSTGGDQPQHF.

Here the CDR3 DNA reads TGTGCCATCAGTGATATCGGGTCACCCCTCCACTTT. Translation: CAISDIGSPLHF. The chain carries TRBV10-3 and TRBJ1-6; D remains ambiguous. Germline CDR1 ENHRY, CDR2 SYGVKD. V gave up 3 bases and J gave up 10 bases, with 7 bases separating them. The CDR3 covers 12 residues.

The rearrangement uses TRBV30 and TRBJ1-5; D remains ambiguous. From germline, CDR1 is GTSNPN and CDR2 SVGIG (reference sequence). Trimming removed 2 bases at V and 1 base at J, with 9 bases between. The CDR3 contains 14 residues. Here the CDR3 DNA reads TGTGCCTGGAGTCCAGGAACAAGCAATCAGCCCCAGCATTTT. Translated, it gives CAWSPGTSNQPQHF.

V and J are TRBV28 and TRBJ2-7; TRBD1 matches at 8 bases. The CDR3 runs to 14 residues. V shed 5 bases, J shed 3 bases, and the junction held 6 bases outside the gene matches. Per the germline V gene, CDR1 is MDHEN and CDR2 is SYDVKM. Written as DNA, the CDR3 is TGTGCCAGCAGTATACAGGGGGATTACTACGAGCAGTACTTC. It specifies CASSIQGDYYEQYF.

The chain couples TRBV4-2 to TRBJ2-3, with D possibly TRBD2 on 5 matching bases. CDR3 length: 14 amino acids. V was cut by 0 bases and J by 8 bases, with 12 bases left in between. Germline V gene data show CDR1 as LGHNA and CDR2 as YNFKEQ. The CDR3 DNA is TGTGCCAGCAGCCAAGATCTGCGGGCGGGTACGCAGTATTTT. Protein product: CASSQDLRAGTQYF.

This sequence joins TRBV6-5 and TRBJ2-3, with D possibly being TRBD2 (5 bases). Germline V gene data show CDR1 as MNHEY and CDR2 as SVGAGI. CDR3 size: 15 residues. Trimming pared 7 bases from V and 3 bases from J, leaving 17 bases between. CDR3 region: CASTRGGARTDTQYF. In DNA, the CDR3 is TGTGCCAGCACCAGAGGAGGTGCACGAACAGATACGCAGTATTTT.

This clone showed up just once. The genes are TRBV5-6 and TRBJ1-2, with D unclear. V lost 3 bases to trimming and J lost 2 bases, with 8 bases between them. The CDR3 is 13 amino acids. In germline, CDR1 is SGHDT, CDR2 YYEEEE. CDR3 DNA: TGTGCCAGCAGCTACACAGAAAACTATGGCTACACCTTC. This encodes CASSYTENYGYTF.

This sequence joins TRBV10-3 and TRBJ2-2, with 11 bases aligning to TRBD2. The CDR3 has 16 amino acids. V gave up 3 bases and J gave up 4 bases; unmatched junction bases: 4. CDR1 ENHRY and CDR2 SYGVKD come from the germline V gene. CDR3 in amino acids: CAISEELAGVTGELFF. CDR3 bases: TGTGCCATCAGTGAAGAACTAGCGGGGGTCACCGGGGAGCTGTTTTTT.

V is TRBV5-1 and J is TRBJ2-1; TRBD1 might be the D (5 bases). Per germline, CDR1 SGHRS and CDR2 YFSETQ. There are 16 residues in the CDR3. Trimming pared 1 base from V and 0 bases from J, leaving 11 bases between. The CDR3 here is CASSLPRQSSYNEQFF. DNA for the CDR3: TGCGCCAGCAGCTTGCCCAGACAGAGCTCCTACAATGAGCAGTTCTTC.

This chain links TRBV5-1 with TRBJ1-1; possible D gene TRBD1, 5 bases. Germline V gene data show CDR1 as SGHRS and CDR2 as YFSETQ. V was trimmed by 1 base and J by 3 bases, leaving 10 bases between them. The CDR3 covers 14 residues. The CDR3 is CASSLSGGDTEAFF. The CDR3 coding sequence is TGCGCCAGCAGCTTGTCTGGGGGGGACACTGAAGCTTTCTTT.

This rearrangement joins TRBV9 to TRBJ2-2, with 7 bases matching TRBD2. J gave up 4 bases and V 2 bases, and 2 bases lay outside the gene matches. Germline CDR1 and CDR2: SGDLS and YYNGEE. This CDR3 contains 14 residues. The CDR3 region is CASSVSGSTGELFF. For the CDR3, the DNA is TGTGCCAGCAGCGTTAGCGGGTCCACCGGGGAGCTGTTTTTT.

In its sample, this clone was seen once. The chain joins TRBV4-2 to TRBJ2-5, with 8 bases matching TRBD2. Germline trimming cut 4 bases from V and 4 bases from J; bases unmatched to any gene: 11. Germline values: CDR1 LGHNA, CDR2 YNFKEQ. The CDR3 loop spans 16 amino acids. The CDR3: CASSRGRGGEAETQYF. The CDR3 nucleotides read TGTGCCAGCAGCCGGGGCCGGGGGGGAGAGGCAGAGACCCAGTACTTC.

The rearrangement links TRBV7-9 to TRBJ1-6, with D tentatively TRBD1 (5 bases). The V gene lost 8 bases and the J gene lost 7 bases, with 18 bases spanning the gap. CDR1 and CDR2 from the germline V gene are SEHNR and FQNEAQ (reference sequence). This CDR3 region has 15 residues. CDR3 in DNA: TGTGCCAGCGGGGCAGGGACTTCGGGAAATTCACCCCTCCACTTT. Its translation: CASGAGTSGNSPLHF.